This T cell receptor (beta chain) was obtained from a study of early T cells in non-severe SARS-CoV-2 infection. Whole-study findings and limits: Using VDJdb, the matching emphasized anti-spike CD8 responses while missing private and CD4 specificities.

The table lists this clonotype with many counts. Antigen: not known. The CDR3 is 15 amino acids. V dropped 4 bases and J dropped 10; count of bases not matched to a gene: 10. Germline values: CDR1 SGHNT, CDR2 YENEEA. The protocol attached unique molecular identifiers to individual cDNA molecules. TCRdb ran MiXCR on the 5' RACE reads and lists one entry per CDR3 protein. This table has 25,000 to 35,000 distinct CDR3 sequences, 4.5% to 7% appearing once. Sequenced: whole blood. This sequence joins TRBV11-3 and TRBJ2-1; 10 bases fit TRBD2. The clonotype comes from an adult who was a healthcare worker with PCR-confirmed SARS-CoV-2 infection or an uninfected control (not recorded which). CDR3 sequence (DNA): TGTGCCAGCAGCTCAGTAGCGGGGGGCTCGGGCGAGCAGTTCTTC. Translating it yields CASSSVAGGSGEQFF.